This T cell receptor (beta chain) was sequenced in a study of blood T cell repertoires in COVID-19. Across the study: Sources were T cells, B-cell-depleted T cells, or PBMCs; the material itself was cDNA or gDNA.

Germline V lookup: CDR1 SGHVS, CDR2 FQNEAQ. V shed 5 bases and J shed 1 base, with 14 bases lying between them. CDR3 length: 16 amino acids. How the authors handled the data: Nucleated cell counts were estimated from reference gene primer amplification. Libraries were prepared by immunoSEQ multiplex PCR; TCRdb keeps only in-frame clonotypes and omits some of them. V and J calls and clone size are given by that table; D and trimming were obtained from the DNA. The sample holds roughly 100,000 clones, under 90% seen once. Material for sequencing was peripheral blood. This sequence joins TRBV7-8 and TRBJ2-2; a weak D match, TRBD1 (6 bases). The source is a woman aged 55-75 years with acute or convalescent COVID-19. The CDR3 loop is CASSRQLGGNTGELFF. DNA for the CDR3: TGTGCCAGCAGCCGACAGCTAGGGGGGAACACCGGGGAGCTGTTTTTT.